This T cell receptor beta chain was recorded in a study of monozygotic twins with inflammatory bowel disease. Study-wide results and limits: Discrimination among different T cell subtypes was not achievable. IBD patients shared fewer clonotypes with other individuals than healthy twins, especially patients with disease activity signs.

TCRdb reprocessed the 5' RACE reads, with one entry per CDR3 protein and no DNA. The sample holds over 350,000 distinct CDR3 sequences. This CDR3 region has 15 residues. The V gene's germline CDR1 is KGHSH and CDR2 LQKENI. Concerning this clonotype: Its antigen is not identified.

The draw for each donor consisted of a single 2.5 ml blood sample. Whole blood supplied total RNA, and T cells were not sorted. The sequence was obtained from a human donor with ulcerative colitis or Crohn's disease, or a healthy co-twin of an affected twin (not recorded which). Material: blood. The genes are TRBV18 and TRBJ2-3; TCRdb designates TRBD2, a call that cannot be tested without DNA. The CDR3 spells CASSPQIGPTDTQYF.